The clone carrying this T cell receptor (beta chain) was detected a few times. The antigen is unknown. This entry belongs to a study of T-cell memory formation after mild COVID-19. Study findings and constraints: The study found contracting CD4+ clones mainly in CM and EM and contracting CD8+ clones in EMRA.

TCRdb re-called the 5' RACE reads through MiXCR, storing one row per CDR3 protein. The table shows roughly 280,000 distinct CDR3 sequences, with approximately 7.6% occurring only once. CDR3 length: 18 amino acids. The ends were cut back, 2 bases at V and 1 base at J, with 20 bases in the middle. CDR1 is SGHAT and CDR2 is FQNNGV in the germline V gene. Material for sequencing was PBMCs or a T cell subset sorted from them (not recorded which). The TCR comes from a man aged 18 to 29 who had mild COVID-19 (a few samples of this study predate the infection). Cell type and time point are not known. This chain joins TRBV11-2 and TRBJ1-1; TRBD1 is a possible D gene (6 bases). The DNA for the CDR3 is TGTGCCAGCAGCTTAAGGGGACGGGGGCGATGGGGGAACACTGAAGCTTTCTTT. Residues: CASSLRGRGRWGNTEAFF.